This T cell receptor beta chain was documented in a study of beta chain features in type 1 diabetes. CD45RO/CCR7/CD25/CD127/CD95/CD27 staining was used to isolate CD4+ naive, central memory, regulatory and stem cell-like memory cells by sorting. Populations obtained by sorting all exceeded 95% purity. Germline assignment: CDR1 KGHSH and CDR2 LQKENI. This CDR3 is 14 amino acids long. V lost 0 bases and J lost 5, with 10 bases in between. Study-level results: The study found fewer insertions and more deletions at VDJ junctions in type 1 diabetes patients. TCRB CDR3s from Type 1 diabetes patients were moderately but significantly shorter in all four CD4+ subsets.

Points on this clone: Its target is not known.

Since all of the isolated RNA was reverse transcribed, expressed TCRB transcripts were what got sequenced. Sequencing of naive, central memory and regulatory T cell samples gave an average of about 3.57 million reads. Assay used: immunoSEQ multiplex PCR; TCRdb lists only in-frame clones, some missing. The table shows 300,000 to 350,000 clones, with around 9% occurring only once. This rearrangement joins TRBV18 to TRBJ2-5; D may correspond to TRBD1 or TRBD2 (5 bases each). Sequencing was carried out using central memory CD4+ T cells from blood. The sequence derives from a man aged 25-45 years with type 1 diabetes. This CDR3 reads CASSPPMGEETQYF. The DNA of the CDR3 is TGTGCCAGCTCACCACCTATGGGGGAGGAGACCCAGTACTTC.